The subject of this entry is one T cell receptor beta chain. The antigen is not known. The data are from a study of T cell responses to AZD1222 COVID-19 vaccine. The table came from immunoSEQ multiplex PCR; TCRdb's copy has only in-frame clones and leaves some out. The sample lists 160,000 or so clones; 88% were seen once. Findings and limits, study-wide: Just 6 or 7 people given AZD1222 tested seropositive at baseline.

CDR1 is KGHSH and CDR2 is LQKENI in the germline V gene. Trimming took 6 bases from V and 8 from J; bases not matched to a gene: 7. The CDR3 spans 14 residues. The clonotype originates from an adult who received the AZD1222 COVID-19 vaccine. The chain joins TRBV18 to TRBJ1-4, with 9 bases aligning to TRBD1. The material sequenced was peripheral blood, taken 28 days after the second AZD1222 dose. The CDR3 coding sequence is TGTGCCAGCTCGACCGGGACAGGGAGGGAAAAACTGTTTTTT. Translated, it gives CASSTGTGREKLFF.